The 23 T cell receptor beta chains below all came from one sample that was sequenced in a study of OX40 agonist ivuxolimab in advanced cancers. TCRdb's copy holds only in-frame clones and misses some; the assay was immunoSEQ multiplex PCR. The sample carries roughly 83,000 clones, roughly 83% recorded once. Specimen: CD4+ or CD8+ T cells sorted from blood, collected in a trial of the OX40 agonist ivuxolimab. Receptors were obtained from an adult with an advanced solid tumor such as melanoma, head and neck, liver or kidney cancer.

The CDR3 DNA sequence: TGTGCCAGCAGCCCCCGCGGTTGGCCCAACACCGGGGAGCTGTTTTTT. It encodes CASSPRGWPNTGELFF. The chain employs TRBV7-2 and TRBJ2-2; D not certain. The CDR3 spans 16 residues. The germline gives CDR1 SGHTA, CDR2 FQGNSA. Trimming shortened V by 5 bases and J by 2 bases, and 15 bases separated the two germline ends.

The chain couples TRBV5-8 to TRBJ1-5; 7 bases match TRBD1. Germline values: CDR1 SGHTS, CDR2 YDEGEE. Germline trimming cut 1 base from V and 2 bases from J; bases unmatched to any gene: 12. The CDR3 consists of 18 residues. The CDR3 spells CASSLSDTGALGNQPQHF. The CDR3 DNA reads TGTGCCAGCAGCTTGTCGGACACAGGGGCCCTGGGCAATCAGCCCCAGCATTTT.

The V and J genes are TRBV6-5 and TRBJ1-4; D not resolved. CDR1 is MNHEY and CDR2 is SVGAGI in the germline V gene. With 5 bases removed from V and 7 bases from J, the gap between germline ends came to 11 bases. This CDR3 is built from 13 residues. The CDR3 loop is CASSQTAREKLFF. The DNA of the CDR3 is TGTGCCAGCAGTCAAACGGCCCGTGAAAAACTGTTTTTT.

Here the CDR3 DNA reads TGTGCCAGCAGCGACAGGGGGCCAGATACGCAGTATTTT. As protein: CASSDRGPDTQYF. The J gene is TRBJ2-3, the V gene TRBV11-3; 10 bases map to TRBD1. The length of the CDR3 is 13 residues. V gave up 5 bases and J gave up 4 bases; unmatched junction bases: 0. Germline V gives CDR1 SGHNT, CDR2 YENEEA. Supplemented by reference TRBV11-3 and TRBJ2-3, the full variable domain reads EAGVVQSPRYKIIEKKQPVAFWCNPISGHNTLYWYLQNLGQGPELLIRYENEEAVDDSQLPKDRFSAERLKGVDSTLKIQPAELGDSAVYLCASSDRGPDTQYFGPGTRLTVL.

V and J are TRBV4-1 and TRBJ2-1; D not certain. This CDR3 is 12 amino acids long. Trimming shortened V by 4 bases and J by 7 bases, and 8 bases separated the two germline ends. CDR1 and CDR2 (germline): MGHRA, YSYEKL. The CDR3 sequence: CASSPDVNEQFF. The CDR3 coding sequence is TGCGCCAGCAGCCCAGACGTGAATGAGCAGTTCTTC.

The chain couples TRBV2 to TRBJ2-7; the D gene is possibly TRBD2 (6 bases). The germline CDR1 and CDR2 sequences are SNHLY and FYNNEI. CDR3 length equals 14 residues. Trimming removed 7 bases at V and 0 bases at J, with 13 bases between. The DNA for the CDR3 is TGTGCCAGCAAAATAGCGGAGAGCTCCTACGAGCAGTACTTC. Amino acid sequence: CASKIAESSYEQYF.

This clone was seen only a few times. The V call is TRBV9, the J call TRBJ1-1; 8 nucleotides match TRBD1. Looked up from germline, CDR1 is SGDLS and CDR2 is YYNGEE. V lost 4 bases to trimming and J lost 5 bases; unmatched junction nucleotides: 4. This CDR3 is 13 amino acids long. The CDR3, as DNA: TGTGCCAGCAGCACGGACAGGGATACTGAAGCTTTCTTT. This encodes CASSTDRDTEAFF.

The chain couples TRBV14 to TRBJ1-3; weak D call: TRBD1 (5 bases). The CDR3 length is 13 residues. Germline CDR1 and CDR2: SGHDN and FVKESK. Trimming left V 6 bases short and J 0 bases short, with 6 bases between. For the CDR3, the DNA is TGTGCCAGCAGGGGGACCTCTGGAAACACCATATATTTT. Translation gives CASRGTSGNTIYF.

The chain is built from TRBV10-2 and TRBJ2-3, with D possibly being TRBD1 (6 bases). The CDR3 runs 12 residues. The V gene lost 6 bases and the J gene lost 10 bases, with 14 bases spanning the gap. Germline loops: CDR1 WSHSY, CDR2 SAAADI. DNA for the CDR3: TGCGCCAGCAGGCGGAACAGGGATCCGCAGTATTTT. Amino acid sequence: CASRRNRDPQYF.

V and J are TRBV7-8 and TRBJ2-3, with 10 bases fitting TRBD2. V shed 3 bases and J 5 bases; nucleotides not matched to a gene: 14. The CDR3 consists of 18 residues. Per the germline V gene, CDR1 is SGHVS and CDR2 is FQNEAQ. The CDR3 is CASSFRIRTSGKGDTQYF. DNA for the CDR3: TGTGCCAGCAGCTTTAGAATTCGTACTAGCGGGAAGGGAGATACGCAGTATTTT.

The CDR3 region is CASSFVTGGTEAFF. The CDR3 bases are TGCGCCAGCAGCTTTGTGACAGGTGGGACTGAAGCTTTCTTT. This rearrangement joins TRBV5-1 to TRBJ1-1; the D gene is possibly TRBD1 (6 bases). Germline values: CDR1 SGHRS, CDR2 YFSETQ. This CDR3 is 14 amino acids long. V was trimmed by 2 bases and J by 5 bases, leaving 13 bases between them.

The gene calls are TRBV5-5 and TRBJ2-1, with D perhaps TRBD2 (6 bases). The CDR3 loop spans 15 amino acids. V was shortened by 4 bases and J by 0 bases, with 11 bases between the two germline ends. Germline-derived CDR1 and CDR2 are SGHKS and YYEKEE (reference sequence). The CDR3 nucleotides read TGTGCCAGCAGCAGATGGACTAACTCCTACAATGAGCAGTTCTTC. This codes for CASSRWTNSYNEQFF. Full variable domain (missing parts from reference TRBV5-5 and TRBJ2-1): DAGVTQSPTHLIKTRGQQVTLRCSPISGHKSVSWYQQVLGQGPQFIFQYYEKEERGRGNFPDRFSARQFPNYSSELNVNALLLGDSALYLCASSRWTNSYNEQFFGPGTRLTVL.

The chain carries TRBV10-3 and TRBJ2-1; no clear D gene. The CDR3 consists of 17 residues. Per germline, CDR1 ENHRY and CDR2 SYGVKD. V gave up 0 bases and J gave up 2 bases, with 14 bases separating them. The CDR3 loop is CAISESMAALTYNEQFF. CDR3 DNA: TGTGCCATCAGTGAGTCGATGGCAGCTTTAACCTACAATGAGCAGTTCTTC.

V usage is TRBV10-2 and J usage is TRBJ2-1, with 7 nucleotides matching TRBD2. The CDR3 sequence is 13 residues long. Germline V gene lookup returns CDR1 WSHSY and CDR2 SAAADI. V trimming: 6 bases; J trimming: 9 bases; junction bases outside the gene matches: 8. CDR3 DNA: TGCGCCAGCAGGGACGCCGGGGGGAGTGAGCAGTTCTTC. Translating gives CASRDAGGSEQFF.

The chain uses TRBV5-6 and TRBJ1-1, with TRBD1 identical over 7 bases. This CDR3 region has 16 residues. CDR1 and CDR2 from the germline V gene are SGHDT and YYEEEE. With V trimmed by 4 bases and J by 0 bases, 9 bases remained unmatched. CDR3 residues: CASSTPGQNLNTEAFF. CDR3 DNA sequence: TGTGCCAGCAGCACCCCGGGACAGAATTTGAACACTGAAGCTTTCTTT.

CDR3 DNA sequence: TGTGCCAGTAGTAGTGGGGAGGGGGGCAAGGAGACCCAGTACTTC. Protein: CASSSGEGGKETQYF. The chain has TRBV19 and TRBJ2-5, with D tentatively TRBD2 (7 bases). In germline, CDR1 is LNHDA, CDR2 SQIVND (reference sequence). The V and J ends lost 4 bases and 5 bases respectively, with 17 bases between them. The CDR3 sequence is 15 residues long.

This rearrangement joins TRBV4-1 to TRBJ2-7; tentative D call: TRBD1 (6 bases). CDR3 length equals 13 residues. The V gene's germline CDR1 is MGHRA and CDR2 YSYEKL. Deletions cut 0 bases from V and 7 bases from J, with 10 bases between. Here the CDR3 DNA reads TGCGCCAGCAGCCAAGACCGCGACAGGGAGCAGTACTTC. It codes for CASSQDRDREQYF.

V gene TRBV2 combines with J gene TRBJ2-3; 7 bases line up with TRBD2. The CDR3 is made up of 14 amino acids. J lost 8 bases, V lost 7 bases, and 12 bases had no gene match. Germline V gene lookup returns CDR1 SNHLY and CDR2 FYNNEI. The CDR3 coding sequence is TGTGCCAGCACTCGGGACTACCTCGCGGGTACGCAGTATTTT. Amino acids: CASTRDYLAGTQYF.

The chain couples TRBV5-6 to TRBJ2-5; the D is unclear. The germline gives CDR1 SGHDT, CDR2 YYEEEE. V was trimmed by 2 bases and J by 4 bases, leaving 6 bases between them. This CDR3 has 12 amino acids. This CDR3 reads CASSFTPETQYF. For the CDR3, the DNA is TGTGCCAGCAGCTTTACCCCAGAGACCCAGTACTTC.

The genes are TRBV5-6 and TRBJ2-5; 8 nucleotides match TRBD2. Germline CDR1 and CDR2: SGHDT and YYEEEE. CDR3 length: 15 amino acids. V gave up 5 bases and J gave up 4 bases; unmatched junction bases: 10. CDR3 amino acids: CASSRIAGLAETQYF. The DNA of the CDR3 is TGTGCCAGCAGTCGAATAGCGGGGTTGGCAGAGACCCAGTACTTC.

The chain carries TRBV6-5 and TRBJ2-1, with TRBD1 matching 7 bases. V was clipped by 2 bases and J by 0 bases; unmatched bases: 1. The CDR3 contains 15 residues. Germline V gene lookup returns CDR1 MNHEY and CDR2 SVGAGI. In DNA form, the CDR3 reads TGTGCCAGCAGTTACAGGGACAGCTCCTACAATGAGCAGTTCTTC. Residues: CASSYRDSSYNEQFF.

The chain combines TRBV7-2 with TRBJ2-3; no firm D call. This CDR3 region has 12 residues. Germline V CDR1 and CDR2: SGHTA, FQGNSA. Trimming pared 2 bases from V and 0 bases from J, leaving 0 bases between. CDR3 nucleotide sequence: TGTGCCAGCAGCTTAAGCACAGATACGCAGTATTTT. Amino acids: CASSLSTDTQYF.

CDR3 protein: CASSLGPQPQHF. The CDR3 DNA follows: TGTGCCAGCAGCTTGGGTCCTCAGCCCCAGCATTTT. V and J are TRBV7-9 and TRBJ1-5; D remains unclear. Trimming pared 3 bases from V and 6 bases from J, leaving 6 bases between. This CDR3 has 12 amino acids. From germline, CDR1 is SEHNR and CDR2 FQNEAQ (reference sequence).